This entry is about one TCR beta chain. The source of the sample is a study of blood T cell repertoires in COVID-19. Whole-study context: Nucleic acid was either cDNA or gDNA, and it came from T cells, B-cell-depleted T cells, or PBMCs.

Germline assignment: CDR1 SGHNT and CDR2 YYREEE (reference sequence). This CDR3 is built from 13 residues. Unmatched junction bases numbered 2, after V lost 2 bases and J lost 7 bases. Seattle-derived patients entered the study during active infection and were followed longitudinally. The repertoire was sequenced with immunoSEQ multiplex PCR; TCRdb's copy has only in-frame clones and lacks some. The sample has 120,000 or so clones; around 82% are singletons. Sequencing was carried out using peripheral blood. V usage is TRBV5-4 and J usage is TRBJ2-1, with 8 nucleotides matching TRBD1. The sequence was obtained from a young man with COVID-19, enrolled during active disease. The CDR3: CASSFRTGNEQFF. CDR3 bases: TGTGCCAGCAGCTTCCGGACAGGGAATGAGCAGTTCTTC.